These 15 T cell receptor beta chains came from one sample sequenced in a study of blood T cell repertoires in COVID-19 (dated by TCRdb to about 2020). The library was produced with the immunoSEQ multiplex PCR assay. This immuneACCESS table, as held by TCRdb, lists in-frame sequences with V and J called but not all clones. Of the missing ones, under half trace to an unresolved V gene in checked studies; the others have no known cause. The sample table lists some 200,000 clones, 84% of them with a count of one. Clones ranked in the top ten supply approximately 13% of the sample. The specimen was peripheral blood. The receptors derive from a human donor in a cohort sampled during active COVID-19.

This clone was recorded only once. The rearrangement uses TRBV11-3 and TRBJ2-2; possibly TRBD2 for D (5 bases). CDR1 is SGHNT, CDR2 YENEEA, per germline. The CDR3 extends over 15 amino acids. The V end lost 1 base, the J end lost 1 base, and 7 bases lay between the germline ends. CDR3 region: CASSLGRLNTGELFF. DNA for the CDR3: TGTGCCAGCAGCTTAGGGAGGTTGAACACCGGGGAGCTGTTTTTT.

The gene calls are TRBV12-5 and TRBJ1-3; D may be TRBD1 (6 bases). The V gene's germline CDR1 is LGHNT and CDR2 FRNRAP. This CDR3 comprises 18 residues. Trimming removed 0 bases at V and 0 bases at J, with 15 bases between. Here the CDR3 DNA reads TGTGCTAGTGGTTTGGTGCCCTACAGGGAAAACTCTGGAAACACCATATATTTT. Translation: CASGLVPYRENSGNTIYF.

CDR3 DNA sequence: TGTGCCAGCAGTTTCGCAGCGGGTCGGCCAAATCAGCCCCAGCATTTT. It translates to CASSFAAGRPNQPQHF. This rearrangement joins TRBV27 to TRBJ1-5, with D unclear. Germline loops: CDR1 MNHEY, CDR2 SMNVEV (reference sequence). Deletions cut 3 bases from V and 4 bases from J, with 16 bases between. The CDR3 totals 16 residues.

V gene TRBV6-6 combines with J gene TRBJ2-1, with 9 bases aligning to TRBD2. V gave up 8 bases and J gave up 6 bases; unmatched junction bases: 8. Germline lookup yields CDR1 MNHNY and CDR2 SVGAGI (reference sequence). This CDR3 has 14 residues. CDR3 sequence (DNA): TGTGCCAGCGGAAGAGGGACTAGCAGCAATGAGCAGTTCTTC. This codes for CASGRGTSSNEQFF.

This sequence joins TRBV15 and TRBJ2-5; TRBD1 might be the D (6 bases). Germline CDR1 LNHNV, CDR2 YYDKDF (reference sequence). The CDR3 runs to 15 residues. Trimming pared 1 base from V and 4 bases from J, leaving 13 bases between. CDR3 DNA sequence: TGTGCCACCAGCAGAGCCATAGGGGGACCAGAGACCCAGTACTTC. As protein: CATSRAIGGPETQYF.

CDR3 DNA: TGTGCCAGCAGCCAAGATCCAGGGGGACGAGATCAGCCCCAGCATTTT. It translates to CASSQDPGGRDQPQHF. The chain has TRBV4-2 and TRBJ1-5; 7 bases map to TRBD1. Per the germline V gene, CDR1 is LGHNA and CDR2 is YNFKEQ. The CDR3 totals 16 residues. Germline trimming cut 0 bases from V and 5 bases from J; bases unmatched to any gene: 7.

This clone showed up just a few times. The DNA for the CDR3 is TGTGCCAGCAGTTCCCATCGGACAGGAAGAAAGTACTTC. Amino acid sequence: CASSSHRTGRKYF. V gene TRBV28 combines with J gene TRBJ2-4; TRBD1 aligns across 7 bases. The germline CDR1 and CDR2 sequences are MDHEN and SYDVKM. Trimming cost V 4 bases and J 14 bases; bases outside gene matches: 11. This CDR3 region has 13 residues.

The genes are TRBV15 and TRBJ2-7, with 9 nucleotides matching TRBD2. From germline, CDR1 is LNHNV and CDR2 YYDKDF (reference sequence). V gave up 1 base and J gave up 4 bases; unmatched junction bases: 8. The CDR3 is made up of 16 amino acids. The CDR3, as DNA: TGTGCCACCAGCAGAGCGACTAGCGGAGGCCTATACGAGCAGTACTTC. Its protein is CATSRATSGGLYEQYF.

This chain connects TRBV5-5 to TRBJ2-7; a weak D match, TRBD1 (5 bases). Germline V gene data show CDR1 as SGHKS and CDR2 as YYEKEE (reference sequence). Trimming pared 4 bases from V and 3 bases from J, leaving 8 bases between. This CDR3 contains 12 residues. CDR3 in DNA: TGTGCCAGCAGCCTGACAGACTACGAGCAGTACTTC. Translated, it gives CASSLTDYEQYF. The entire variable domain, with the rest obtained from reference TRBV5-5 and TRBJ2-7, is as follows: DAGVTQSPTHLIKTRGQQVTLRCSPISGHKSVSWYQQVLGQGPQFIFQYYEKEERGRGNFPDRFSARQFPNYSSELNVNALLLGDSALYLCASSLTDYEQYFGPGTRLTVT.

The chain recombines TRBV5-6 with TRBJ2-7; D is possibly TRBD1 (6 bases). Germline V gene sequence: CDR1 SGHDT, CDR2 YYEEEE. Trimming removed 5 bases at V and 6 bases at J, with 12 bases between. There are 12 residues in the CDR3. The CDR3 sequence is CASSNEGGEQYF. The CDR3, as DNA: TGTGCCAGCAGTAATGAAGGGGGCGAGCAGTACTTC.

This clone was seen a single time. This chain links TRBV24-1 with TRBJ2-4; D is unresolved. CDR1 is KGHDR, CDR2 SFDVKD, per germline. The CDR3 consists of 12 residues. Trimming left V 3 bases short and J 12 bases short, with 11 bases between. This CDR3 is CATSDAVGPQYF. CDR3 sequence (DNA): TGTGCCACCAGTGATGCCGTGGGCCCTCAGTACTTC.

The rearrangement links TRBV9 to TRBJ2-1; D perhaps matches TRBD2 (5 bases). V lost 1 base and J 1 base, leaving 12 bases between the germline ends. CDR1 and CDR2 from the germline V gene are SGDLS and YYNGEE. This CDR3 has 16 residues. CDR3 bases: TGTGCCAGCAGCGTATTAGGGAGTTCGTCCTACAATGAGCAGTTCTTC. Protein product: CASSVLGSSSYNEQFF.

V is TRBV7-9 and J is TRBJ1-4; D gene uncertain. Trimming pared 5 bases from V and 8 bases from J, leaving 18 bases between. This CDR3 spans 15 amino acids. Per germline, CDR1 SEHNR and CDR2 FQNEAQ (reference sequence). The CDR3 DNA follows: TGTGCCAGCAGCCCGAGTGTTATGGTCTCAGAAAAACTGTTTTTT. Amino acids: CASSPSVMVSEKLFF.

V usage is TRBV5-4 and J usage is TRBJ1-6, with D tentatively TRBD1 (5 bases). CDR3 length: 14 amino acids. Germline V CDR1 and CDR2: SGHNT, YYREEE (reference sequence). The V gene lost 0 bases and the J gene lost 7 bases, with 8 bases spanning the gap. CDR3 bases: TGTGCCAGCAGCTTGGGCAGGGTGAATTCACCCCTCCACTTT. This gives the protein CASSLGRVNSPLHF.

V gene TRBV7-9 combines with J gene TRBJ2-7; TRBD2 aligns across 8 bases. The CDR3 is 17 residues long. Germline lookup yields CDR1 SEHNR and CDR2 FQNEAQ (reference sequence). With 5 bases clipped from V and 0 bases from J, the junction kept 12 bases outside the gene matches. The DNA of the CDR3 is TGTGCCAGCAGCGGACTTGGGGGCGGGAGGAGCTCCTACGAGCAGTACTTC. Protein product: CASSGLGGGRSSYEQYF.